This T cell receptor (beta chain) was profiled in a study of blood T cell repertoires in COVID-19. Germline assignment: CDR1 SGHVS and CDR2 FNYEAQ. Deletions cut 1 base from V and 4 bases from J, with 19 bases between. The CDR3 covers 17 residues. In the authors' methods: Reference gene primer amplification gave nucleated cell count estimates. TCRdb keeps only in-frame clones here, not all; method: immunoSEQ multiplex PCR. V and J calls and clone size are copied from that table; D and trimming were computed from the DNA. This sample yields about 220,000 clones, of which approximately 90% are seen a single time; over 2% belongs to the top ten.

This chain uses TRBV7-6 with TRBJ2-5, with unresolved D. The clonotype originates from a man aged 25-45 years who had recovered from COVID-19. Sequences were obtained from peripheral blood. The CDR3 protein is CASSLVGVATFAETQYF. The CDR3 bases are TGTGCCAGCAGCTTAGTCGGCGTTGCGACATTTGCAGAGACCCAGTACTTC.